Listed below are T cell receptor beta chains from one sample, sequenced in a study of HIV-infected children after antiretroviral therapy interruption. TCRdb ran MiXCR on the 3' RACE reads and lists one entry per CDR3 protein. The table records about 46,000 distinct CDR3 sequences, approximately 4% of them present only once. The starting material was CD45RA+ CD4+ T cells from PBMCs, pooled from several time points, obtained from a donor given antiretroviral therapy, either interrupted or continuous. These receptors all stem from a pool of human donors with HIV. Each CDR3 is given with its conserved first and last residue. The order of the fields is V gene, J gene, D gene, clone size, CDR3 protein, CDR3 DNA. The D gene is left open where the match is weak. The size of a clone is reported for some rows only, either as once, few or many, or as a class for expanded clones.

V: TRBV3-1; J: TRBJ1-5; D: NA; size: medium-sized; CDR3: CASSPGTGKGQPQHF; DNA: TGTGCCAGCAGCCCCGGGACCGGAAAGGGTCAGCCCCAGCATTTT
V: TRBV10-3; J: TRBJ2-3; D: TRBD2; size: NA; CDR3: CASTTSGGTTDTQYF; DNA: TGTGCCTCCACGACTAGCGGGGGGACCACAGATACGCAGTATTTT
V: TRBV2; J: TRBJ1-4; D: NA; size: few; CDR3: CASGEQGLANEKLFF; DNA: TGTGCCAGCGGAGAACAGGGCCTCGCAAATGAAAAACTGTTTTTT
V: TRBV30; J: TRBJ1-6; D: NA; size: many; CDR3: CAWSRAGLGSPLHF; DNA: TGTGCCTGGAGTCGGGCAGGGCTGGGATCACCCCTCCACTTT
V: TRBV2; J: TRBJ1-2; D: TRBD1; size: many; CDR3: CASSLTGGSTTYGYTF; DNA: TGTGCCAGCAGCTTGACAGGGGGCTCGACAACCTATGGCTACACCTTC
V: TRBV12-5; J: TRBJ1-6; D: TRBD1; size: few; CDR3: CASGLGDRVYSPLHF; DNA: TGTGCTAGTGGTTTGGGAGACAGGGTTTACTCACCCCTCCACTTT
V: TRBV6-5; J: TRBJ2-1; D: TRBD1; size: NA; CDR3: CASSAQGANEQFF; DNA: TGTGCCAGCAGTGCGCAGGGGGCGAATGAGCAGTTCTTC
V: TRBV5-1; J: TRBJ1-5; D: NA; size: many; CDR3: CASSFGEVNQPQHF; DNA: TGCGCCAGCAGCTTTGGAGAAGTCAATCAGCCCCAGCATTTT
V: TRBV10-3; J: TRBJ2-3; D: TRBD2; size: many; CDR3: CATFPLALGGADTQYF; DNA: TGTGCCACCTTCCCCTTGGCCTTGGGGGGGGCAGATACGCAGTATTTT
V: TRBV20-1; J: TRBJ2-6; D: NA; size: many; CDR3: CSAGASGANVLTF; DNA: TGCAGTGCCGGGGCGTCTGGGGCCAACGTCCTGACTTTC
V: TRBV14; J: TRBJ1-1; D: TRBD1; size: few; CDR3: CASSQGDSSEAFF; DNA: TGTGCCAGCAGCCAGGGGGACAGCAGTGAAGCTTTCTTT
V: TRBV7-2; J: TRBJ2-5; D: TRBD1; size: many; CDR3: CASAPGQAPKETQYF; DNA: TGTGCCAGTGCCCCAGGACAGGCCCCAAAAGAGACCCAGTACTTC
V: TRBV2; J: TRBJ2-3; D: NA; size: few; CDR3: CASSGAARTDTQYF; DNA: TGTGCCAGCAGCGGAGCCGCGAGGACAGATACGCAGTATTTT
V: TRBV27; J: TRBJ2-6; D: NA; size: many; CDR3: CASAQGRISGANVLTF; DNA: TGTGCCAGCGCGCAGGGCCGGATCTCTGGGGCCAACGTCCTGACTTTC
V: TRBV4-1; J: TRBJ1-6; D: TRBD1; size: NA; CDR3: CASSQEGPGGGRLNSPLHF; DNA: TGCGCCAGCAGCCAAGAAGGTCCAGGGGGAGGCCGGTTGAATTCACCCCTCCACTTT
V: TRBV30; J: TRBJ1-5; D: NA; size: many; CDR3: CAWSLQVGQPQHF; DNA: TGTGCCTGGAGTCTCCAAGTCGGGCAGCCCCAGCATTTT
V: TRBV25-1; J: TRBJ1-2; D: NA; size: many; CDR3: CASSEGGDGYTF; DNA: TGTGCCAGCAGTGAAGGAGGGGATGGCTACACCTTC
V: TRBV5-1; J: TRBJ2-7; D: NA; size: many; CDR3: CASSSLTAANEQYF; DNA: TGCGCCAGCAGCAGCCTGACAGCCGCTAACGAGCAGTACTTC
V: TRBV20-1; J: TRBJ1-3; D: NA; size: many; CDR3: CSARGGAGNTIYF; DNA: TGCAGTGCTAGAGGGGGAGCTGGAAACACCATATATTTT
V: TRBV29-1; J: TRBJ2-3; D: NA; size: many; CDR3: CSVDLPTGTQYF; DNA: TGCAGCGTTGACCTCCCGACCGGTACGCAGTATTTT
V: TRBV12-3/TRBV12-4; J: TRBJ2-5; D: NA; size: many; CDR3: CASSRTGGTQYF; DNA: TGTGCCAGCAGCCGGACTGGGGGCACCCAGTACTTT
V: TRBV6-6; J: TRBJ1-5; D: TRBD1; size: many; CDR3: CASSQGNQPQHF; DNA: TGTGCCAGCTCACAGGGGAATCAGCCCCAGCATTTT
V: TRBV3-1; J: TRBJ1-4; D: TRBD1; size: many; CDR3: CASSHGQGLSGEKLFF; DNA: TGTGCCAGCAGCCACGGACAGGGACTAAGCGGTGAAAAACTGTTTTTT
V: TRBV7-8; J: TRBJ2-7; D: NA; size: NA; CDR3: CASSLAVGFEQYF; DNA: TGTGCCAGCAGCTTAGCGGTCGGGTTCGAGCAGTACTTC
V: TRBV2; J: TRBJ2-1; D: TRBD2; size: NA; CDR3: CASSVETSLSSYNEQFF; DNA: TGTGCCAGCAGTGTTGAGACTAGCCTTAGCTCCTACAATGAGCAGTTCTTC
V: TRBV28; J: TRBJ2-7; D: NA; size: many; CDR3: CASGRRGTASEQYF; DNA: TGTGCCAGCGGAAGACGCGGGACAGCCTCCGAGCAGTACTTC
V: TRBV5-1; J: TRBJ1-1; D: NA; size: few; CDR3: CASRLGQTYTEAFF; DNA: TGCGCCAGCAGGCTTGGGCAGACGTACACTGAAGCTTTCTTT
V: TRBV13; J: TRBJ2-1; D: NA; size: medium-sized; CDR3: CASSLTGYAEQFF; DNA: TGTGCCAGCTCTCTCACAGGCTATGCTGAGCAGTTCTTC
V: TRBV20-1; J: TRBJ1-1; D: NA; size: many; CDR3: CSAASDVAFF; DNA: TGCAGTGCTGCATCTGACGTGGCTTTCTTT
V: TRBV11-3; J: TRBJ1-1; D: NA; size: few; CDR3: CASSWGGGTEAFF; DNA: TGTGCCAGCAGCTGGGGTGGTGGCACTGAAGCTTTCTTT
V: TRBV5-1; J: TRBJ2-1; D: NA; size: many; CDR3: CASSFGYEQFF; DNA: TGCGCCAGCAGCTTTGGGTATGAGCAGTTCTTC
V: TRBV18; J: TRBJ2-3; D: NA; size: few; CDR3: CASSPELAADTQYF; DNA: TGTGCCAGCTCACCAGAGCTAGCAGCAGATACGCAGTATTTT
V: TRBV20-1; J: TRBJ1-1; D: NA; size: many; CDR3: CSASRGNTEAFF; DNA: TGCAGTGCTAGTAGGGGGAACACTGAAGCTTTCTTT
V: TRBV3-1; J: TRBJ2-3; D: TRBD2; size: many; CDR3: CASSQDLGLADGDTQYF; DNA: TGTGCCAGCAGCCAAGATCTGGGGCTAGCGGATGGAGATACGCAGTATTTT
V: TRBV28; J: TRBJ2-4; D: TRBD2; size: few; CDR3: CASLTSGVNIQYF; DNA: TGTGCCAGCCTGACTAGCGGGGTGAACATTCAGTACTTC
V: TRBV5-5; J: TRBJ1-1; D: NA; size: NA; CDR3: CASSLVDREAFF; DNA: TGTGCCAGCAGCTTGGTTGACAGGGAAGCTTTCTTT
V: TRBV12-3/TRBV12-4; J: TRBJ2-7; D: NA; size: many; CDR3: CASSSSTNRVREQYF; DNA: TGTGCCAGCAGTTCATCAACGAACAGGGTTCGGGAGCAGTACTTC
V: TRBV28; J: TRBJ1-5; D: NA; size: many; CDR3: CATRGSQPQHF; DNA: TGTGCCACCCGAGGGAGTCAGCCCCAGCATTTT
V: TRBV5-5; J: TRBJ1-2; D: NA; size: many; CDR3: CASSPQTASNYGYTF; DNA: TGTGCCAGCAGCCCACAAACAGCGTCCAACTATGGCTACACCTTC
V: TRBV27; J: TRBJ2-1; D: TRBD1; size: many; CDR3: CASSGRQGNDNEQFF; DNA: TGTGCCAGCAGTGGACGACAGGGAAATGACAATGAGCAGTTCTTC
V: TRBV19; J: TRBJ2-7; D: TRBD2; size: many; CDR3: CASSRGAGDSYEQYF; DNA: TGTGCCAGTAGTAGGGGAGCGGGGGACTCCTACGAGCAGTACTTC
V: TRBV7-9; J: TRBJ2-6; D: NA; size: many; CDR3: CASSLAGVKEDGANVLTF; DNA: TGTGCCAGCAGCTTAGCAGGGGTGAAGGAAGATGGGGCCAACGTCCTGACTTTC
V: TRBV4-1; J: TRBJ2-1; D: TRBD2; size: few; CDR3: CASSPLPTSGSYNEQFF; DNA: TGCGCCAGCAGCCCCCTGCCCACTAGCGGCTCCTACAATGAGCAGTTCTTC
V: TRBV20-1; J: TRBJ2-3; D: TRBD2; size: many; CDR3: CSASKSFPGAGMDTQYF; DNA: TGCAGTGCTAGTAAAAGTTTTCCTGGAGCGGGGATGGATACGCAGTATTTT
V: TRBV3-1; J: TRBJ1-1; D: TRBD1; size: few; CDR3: CASSQPGQGSKAFF; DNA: TGTGCCAGCAGTCAACCGGGACAGGGGTCGAAAGCTTTCTTT
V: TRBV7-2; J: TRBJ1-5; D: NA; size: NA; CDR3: CASSNSTGLSNQPQHF; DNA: TGTGCCAGCAGCAACTCTACAGGGCTGAGTAATCAGCCCCAGCATTTT
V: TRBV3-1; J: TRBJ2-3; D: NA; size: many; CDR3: CASSQATDTQYF; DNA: TGTGCCAGCAGCCAGGCAACAGATACGCAGTATTTT
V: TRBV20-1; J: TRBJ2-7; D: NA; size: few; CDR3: CSAPDGGKSYEQYF; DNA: TGCAGTGCTCCGGACGGCGGAAAGAGCTACGAGCAGTACTTC
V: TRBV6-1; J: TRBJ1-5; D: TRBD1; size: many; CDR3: CASGPFGQAVGNQPQHF; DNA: TGTGCCAGCGGGCCCTTTGGACAGGCCGTCGGCAATCAGCCCCAGCATTTT
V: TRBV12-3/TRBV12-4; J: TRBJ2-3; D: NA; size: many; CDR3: CATAGAGGPDTQYF; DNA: TGTGCCACTGCCGGGGCCGGGGGGCCAGATACGCAGTATTTT